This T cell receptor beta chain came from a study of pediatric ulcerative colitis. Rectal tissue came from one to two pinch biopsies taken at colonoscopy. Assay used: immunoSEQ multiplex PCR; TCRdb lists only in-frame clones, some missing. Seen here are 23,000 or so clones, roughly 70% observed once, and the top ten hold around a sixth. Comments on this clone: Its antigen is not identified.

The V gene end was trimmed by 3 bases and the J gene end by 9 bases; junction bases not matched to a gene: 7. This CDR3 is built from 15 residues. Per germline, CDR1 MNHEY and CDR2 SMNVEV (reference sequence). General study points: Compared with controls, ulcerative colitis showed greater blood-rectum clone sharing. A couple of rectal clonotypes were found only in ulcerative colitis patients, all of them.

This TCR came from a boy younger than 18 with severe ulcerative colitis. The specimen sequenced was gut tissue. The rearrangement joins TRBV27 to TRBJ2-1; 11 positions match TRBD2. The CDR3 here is CASSFYSGGASEQFF. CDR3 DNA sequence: TGTGCCAGCAGTTTTTATAGCGGGGGGGCAAGTGAGCAGTTCTTC.